These T cell receptor beta chains were read from a single sample in a study of shared clonotypes between healthy human individuals. Sequencing was performed with immunoSEQ multiplex PCR; in TCRdb, only in-frame clones are kept and a portion is missing. The profile shows roughly 600,000 clones, 98% of them singletons. Sequenced: naive CD8+ T cells sorted from blood. Receptors originate from a man aged 30 to 45 in good health. The CDR3 runs from the conserved cysteine through the conserved F or W. The D gene is left open where the match is weak. A row's size may be missing; if present it is once, few, many or a size class.

clone_size: .
j_call: TRBJ2-7
d_call: TRBD2
v_call: TRBV5-8
cdr3_nt: TGTGCCAGCAGCTTGCAAGGCGGGAGGATCGACGAGCAGTACTTC
cdr3_aa: CASSLQGGRIDEQYF

clone_size: .
j_call: TRBJ2-5
d_call: TRBD2
v_call: TRBV2
cdr3_nt: TGTGCCAGCAGTGAAGTGGCGGGAGGGTCCGGAGGGGCCCAGTACTTC
cdr3_aa: CASSEVAGGSGGAQYF

clone_size: .
j_call: TRBJ1-2
d_call: TRBD1
v_call: TRBV4-1
cdr3_nt: TGCGCCAGCAGCCCTCGGACAGGGAATAGCTATGGCTACACCTTC
cdr3_aa: CASSPRTGNSYGYTF

clone_size: .
j_call: TRBJ1-2
d_call: .
v_call: TRBV5-1
cdr3_nt: TGCGCCAGCAGCTTAGGCAGTGAGGAGCGTTCCTATGGCTACACCTTC
cdr3_aa: CASSLGSEERSYGYTF

clone_size: .
j_call: TRBJ1-1
d_call: .
v_call: TRBV7-9
cdr3_nt: TGTGCCAGCAGCTTAAATCGGTACGAAGCTTTCTTT
cdr3_aa: CASSLNRYEAFF

clone_size: .
j_call: TRBJ2-1
d_call: .
v_call: TRBV7-9
cdr3_nt: TGTGCCAGCAGCTCCCCCTCGGGGTTGAATGAGCAGTTCTTC
cdr3_aa: CASSSPSGLNEQFF

clone_size: once
j_call: TRBJ2-1
d_call: .
v_call: TRBV29-1
cdr3_nt: TGCTCGGCGAAGGGGCCTCACAATGAGCAGTTCTTC
cdr3_aa: CSAKGPHNEQFF

clone_size: .
j_call: TRBJ1-2
d_call: .
v_call: TRBV5-4
cdr3_nt: TGTGCCAGCAGCTTGGGAGGGTTGACCTATGGCTACACCTTC
cdr3_aa: CASSLGGLTYGYTF

clone_size: .
j_call: TRBJ2-1
d_call: .
v_call: TRBV6-5
cdr3_nt: TGTGCCAGCAGTTACTCTTCCGGGTCCGATGAGCAGTTCTTC
cdr3_aa: CASSYSSGSDEQFF

clone_size: .
j_call: TRBJ2-1
d_call: TRBD1
v_call: TRBV27
cdr3_nt: TGTGCCAGCAGTCGGACAGGGTTTTACTCCTACAATGAGCAGTTCTTC
cdr3_aa: CASSRTGFYSYNEQFF

clone_size: .
j_call: TRBJ2-7
d_call: .
v_call: TRBV13
cdr3_nt: TGTGCCAGCAGCTTAGGCCCCGGATACGAGCAGTACTTC
cdr3_aa: CASSLGPGYEQYF

clone_size: .
j_call: TRBJ2-3
d_call: TRBD2
v_call: TRBV10-2
cdr3_nt: TGCGCCAGCAGCGTTTCTAGCGGGAGGGCAGATACGCAGTATTTT
cdr3_aa: CASSVSSGRADTQYF

clone_size: .
j_call: TRBJ2-7
d_call: .
v_call: TRBV6-6
cdr3_nt: TGTGCCAGCAGTTACGATTTCAGCGAGCAGTACTTC
cdr3_aa: CASSYDFSEQYF

clone_size: once
j_call: TRBJ2-6
d_call: .
v_call: TRBV28
cdr3_nt: TGTGCCAGCAGGCTACTGACCCCCTCTGGGGCCAACGTCCTGACTTTC
cdr3_aa: CASRLLTPSGANVLTF

clone_size: .
j_call: TRBJ2-7
d_call: .
v_call: TRBV15
cdr3_nt: TGTGCCACCAGCAGGGGGAAGGGGTCCACAGTTACCTACGAGCAGTACTTC
cdr3_aa: CATSRGKGSTVTYEQYF

clone_size: .
j_call: TRBJ1-5
d_call: .
v_call: TRBV27
cdr3_nt: TGTGCCAGCAGTGACCGATTCAGGGGCAATCAGCCCCAGCATTTT
cdr3_aa: CASSDRFRGNQPQHF

clone_size: .
j_call: TRBJ1-5
d_call: .
v_call: TRBV19
cdr3_nt: TGTGCCAGTAGGAGACACCTTAGCAATCAGCCCCAGCATTTT
cdr3_aa: CASRRHLSNQPQHF

clone_size: .
j_call: TRBJ2-1
d_call: TRBD2
v_call: TRBV10-2
cdr3_nt: TGCGCCAGCAGTGAGTCTAGGACTCGGGCGGGAGGCCCCTTCTTAAATGAGCAGTTCTTC
cdr3_aa: CASSESRTRAGGPFLNEQFF

clone_size: .
j_call: TRBJ2-1
d_call: TRBD1
v_call: TRBV5-1
cdr3_nt: TGCGCCAGTATTAGAGGTACAGGGGGCATCGACAATGAGCAGTTCTTC
cdr3_aa: CASIRGTGGIDNEQFF

clone_size: .
j_call: TRBJ2-7
d_call: .
v_call: TRBV5-1
cdr3_nt: TGCGCCAGCAGCTACGGACTCTCCTACGAGCAGTACTTC
cdr3_aa: CASSYGLSYEQYF

clone_size: .
j_call: TRBJ2-1
d_call: .
v_call: TRBV7-9
cdr3_nt: TGTGCCAGCAGCTTATTAGGTGGGGATGAGCAGTTCTTC
cdr3_aa: CASSLLGGDEQFF

clone_size: .
j_call: TRBJ2-1
d_call: TRBD1
v_call: TRBV9
cdr3_nt: TGTGCCAGCAGCGTAACCGTTGACAGGGATGAGCAGTTCTTC
cdr3_aa: CASSVTVDRDEQFF

clone_size: .
j_call: TRBJ1-2
d_call: .
v_call: TRBV6-5
cdr3_nt: TGTGCCAGCAGTTACGGTGGGACGGTCGGCTATGGCTACACCTTC
cdr3_aa: CASSYGGTVGYGYTF

clone_size: once
j_call: TRBJ2-5
d_call: TRBD1
v_call: TRBV14
cdr3_nt: TGTGCCAGCAGCCAGGGACAGTTTTTTGAGTACTTC
cdr3_aa: CASSQGQFFEYF

clone_size: .
j_call: TRBJ2-5
d_call: .
v_call: TRBV27
cdr3_nt: TGTGCCAGCAGTTTAGGGATAAGGGGGGAGACCCAGTACTTC
cdr3_aa: CASSLGIRGETQYF

clone_size: .
j_call: TRBJ1-4
d_call: .
v_call: TRBV6-1
cdr3_nt: TGTGCCAGCAGTAAAGAGGGTTGGTGGGGAGATAATGAAAAACTGTTTTTT
cdr3_aa: CASSKEGWWGDNEKLFF

clone_size: once
j_call: TRBJ1-4
d_call: .
v_call: TRBV29-1
cdr3_nt: TGCAGCGTTGCCGGGACAAACGACGAAAGACTGTTTTTT
cdr3_aa: CSVAGTNDERLFF

clone_size: once
j_call: TRBJ2-7
d_call: .
v_call: TRBV29-1
cdr3_nt: TGCAGCGTTGAAGATCCTGCGGAAGGTAGGGGTTACGAGCAGTACTTC
cdr3_aa: CSVEDPAEGRGYEQYF

clone_size: .
j_call: TRBJ2-1
d_call: .
v_call: TRBV2
cdr3_nt: TGTGCCAGCAGTGAAGGGCTAGCCCATGAGCAGTTCTTC
cdr3_aa: CASSEGLAHEQFF

clone_size: .
j_call: TRBJ2-3
d_call: TRBD2
v_call: TRBV9
cdr3_nt: TGTGCCAGCAGCCCCGGGACTAGCGGACACACAGATACGCAGTATTTT
cdr3_aa: CASSPGTSGHTDTQYF

clone_size: once
j_call: TRBJ2-2
d_call: .
v_call: TRBV29-1
cdr3_nt: TGCAGCGCGCCACAGGGGAACACCGGGGAGCTGTTTTTT
cdr3_aa: CSAPQGNTGELFF

clone_size: .
j_call: TRBJ2-7
d_call: .
v_call: TRBV28
cdr3_nt: TGTGCCAGCAGTGATCCACCGCACGGGCTACCCTACGAGCAGTACTTC
cdr3_aa: CASSDPPHGLPYEQYF

clone_size: .
j_call: TRBJ2-6
d_call: .
v_call: TRBV7-8
cdr3_nt: TGTGCCAGCAGCTCGGTTGGAGCCAAAGGGACTGGGGCCAACGTCCTGACTTTC
cdr3_aa: CASSSVGAKGTGANVLTF

clone_size: .
j_call: TRBJ2-7
d_call: TRBD1
v_call: TRBV5-1
cdr3_nt: TGCGCCAGCAGCTCGGGACAGGAGTTCTACGAGCAGTACTTC
cdr3_aa: CASSSGQEFYEQYF

clone_size: .
j_call: TRBJ2-5
d_call: .
v_call: TRBV27
cdr3_nt: TGTGCCAGCAGTTTATCAAACCGAGAGACCCAGTACTTC
cdr3_aa: CASSLSNRETQYF

clone_size: .
j_call: TRBJ2-5
d_call: TRBD2
v_call: TRBV7-9
cdr3_nt: TGTGCCAGCAGCCCCGGGACTAGCGGGAGGGATGGCGTGGGAGAGACCCAGTACTTC
cdr3_aa: CASSPGTSGRDGVGETQYF

clone_size: .
j_call: TRBJ2-7
d_call: TRBD1
v_call: TRBV7-9
cdr3_nt: TGTGCCAGCAGCCTAGGGGACAGAACCTACGAGCAGTACTTC
cdr3_aa: CASSLGDRTYEQYF

clone_size: .
j_call: TRBJ2-5
d_call: .
v_call: TRBV5-4
cdr3_nt: TGTGCCAGCAGTTCGGATAGCGCTAGCCAAGAGACCCAGTACTTC
cdr3_aa: CASSSDSASQETQYF

clone_size: .
j_call: TRBJ2-1
d_call: .
v_call: TRBV27
cdr3_nt: TGTGCCAGCAGTTTAACAACAGTCTCCTACAATGAGCAGTTCTTC
cdr3_aa: CASSLTTVSYNEQFF

clone_size: .
j_call: TRBJ2-2
d_call: .
v_call: TRBV30
cdr3_nt: TGTGCCTGGGGGGACTGGACAGCGAACACCGGGGAGCTGTTTTTT
cdr3_aa: CAWGDWTANTGELFF

clone_size: once
j_call: TRBJ1-2
d_call: .
v_call: TRBV30
cdr3_nt: TGTGCCTGGGAGGGTCTCCTTCGGGCTAACTATGGCTACACCTTC
cdr3_aa: CAWEGLLRANYGYTF